The sequence of this T cell receptor beta chain was determined in a study of spatial heterogeneity in lung cancer. Overall study context: Any follow-up PBMC samples that were available went on to be sequenced, and the median time to follow-up was approximately 2 years after resection.

The time point was: blood at routine non-recurrence follow-up after resection. Whole RNA from tumor, nontumor lung or frozen PBMC was sequenced unsorted. This clonotype was found many times. The CDR3 covers 14 residues. CDR1 and CDR2 from the germline V gene are MNHNY and SVGAGI (reference sequence). The V end lost 6 bases, the J end lost 2 bases, and 13 bases lay between the germline ends. A distinct unique molecular identifier was carried by each TCR cDNA molecule. Using its own MiXCR run on the 5' RACE reads, TCRdb lists one record per CDR3 protein. Found here are roughly 24,000 distinct CDR3 sequences, 9.7% of them singletons; the top ten hold about a fifth.

The material sequenced was PBMCs, taken at follow-up. This receptor was obtained from a male donor with early-stage non-small cell lung cancer. The V and J genes are TRBV6-6 and TRBJ2-5; a possible D gene is TRBD2 (6 bases). The CDR3 is CASSNNAGQETQYF. DNA for the CDR3: TGTGCCAGCAGCAACAACGCGGGACAAGAGACCCAGTACTTC.